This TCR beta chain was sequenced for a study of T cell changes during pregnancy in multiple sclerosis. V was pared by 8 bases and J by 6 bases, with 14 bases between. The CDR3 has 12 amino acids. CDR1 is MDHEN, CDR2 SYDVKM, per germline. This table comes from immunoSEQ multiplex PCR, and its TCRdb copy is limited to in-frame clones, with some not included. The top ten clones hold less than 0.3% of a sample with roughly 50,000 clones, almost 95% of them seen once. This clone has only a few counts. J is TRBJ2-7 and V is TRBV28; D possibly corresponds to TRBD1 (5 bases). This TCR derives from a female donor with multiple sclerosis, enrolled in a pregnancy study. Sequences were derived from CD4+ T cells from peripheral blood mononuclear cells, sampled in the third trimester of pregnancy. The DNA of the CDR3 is TGTGCCAGCCAGGTTGGCACAGGCGAGCAGTACTTC. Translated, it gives CASQVGTGEQYF. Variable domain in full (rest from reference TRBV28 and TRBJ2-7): DVKVTQSSRYLVKRTGEKVFLECVQDMDHENMFWYRQDPGLGLRLIYFSYDVKMKEKGDIPEGYSVSREKKERFSLILESASTNQTSMYLCASQVGTGEQYFGPGTRLTVT.